This TCR beta chain was profiled in a study of graft-versus-host responses after intestinal transplantation (TCRdb year 2021). At the level of the whole study: Multivisceral, liver-intestinal, or isolated intestinal transplants were received by the recipients. Alloreactive clones were identified by sequencing pre-transplant mixed lymphocyte reaction products and comparing them with unstimulated pre-transplant donor and recipient T cells. Rather than being sequenced by the commercial service, samples from a few later patients were sequenced in-house on an Illumina MiSeq and processed with MiXCR. The cohort enrolled some 23 intestinal transplant recipients, one of whom was a retransplant, and a few patients without pretransplant specimens were excluded. After intestinal transplantation, graft-versus-host and host-versus-graft alloreactive T cell clones in the graft, circulation and bone marrow were tracked using bulk TCR-beta CDR3 sequencing. Every recipient was given anti-thymocyte globulin induction, followed by around three years of maintenance tacrolimus and steroids. Donor T cell macrochimerism was defined as a peak of at least 4% donor T cells among recipient peripheral blood mononuclear cells.

What the study reported, not specific to this receptor: High GvH to HvG T cell clonal ratios were observed in the allografts of patients with donor T cell macrochimerism. The relatively low number and heterogeneity of intestinal transplant patients limited the conclusions. Early after transplant, declines in HvG clones were associated with peak levels of circulating GvH clones. GvH clones were found in recipient bone marrow, and some of the GvH clones appeared earlier in ileal mucosa or blood, which is consistent with an intestinal mucosal origin.

In the case of this clone: Its recognized antigen is unknown. No base-level quality is on record; no much larger clone is a single base apart.

Taken from cysteine to phenylalanine, the CDR3 has 13 residues. The DNA shown is the 39-base CDR3, in frame from base 1. Germline trimming: 5 bases from V, 6 bases from J; junction bases outside gene matches: 7. The germline V gene (reference sequence) yields SGHNT for CDR1 and YYREEE for CDR2. Libraries were made using the immunoSEQ multiplex PCR assay. For most patients, genomic DNA was isolated with the Qiagen DNeasy Blood and Tissue Kit and sent frozen to Adaptive Biotechnologies for TCR sequencing. Adaptive Biotechnologies carried out high-throughput TCR-beta CDR3 sequencing of genomic DNA for most patients. The authors processed their data as follows. Adaptive's ImmunoSEQ software supplied the TCR sequencing data for under 20 patients, while MiXCR and VDJtools were used to process a few other patients. CD4 versus CD8 sorting errors were corrected by removing sequences found in both subsets at a frequency ratio below 5:1. CDR3 nucleotide sequences shared between donor and recipient were removed because the origin of such sequences could not be assigned. At least 2-fold expansion over unstimulated cells and a minimum CFSE-low frequency of 0.002% (template counts) or 0.001% (read counts) were required for clones to be classified as alloreactive. Mappable clones were those detected in sequenced pre-transplant spleen, lymph node, or MLR CFSE-low populations of the donor or recipient. The cumulative frequency of alloreactive clones was calculated as a percentage of all sequences, weighted by copy number. Drawn from immuneACCESS, this table holds only the in-frame rearrangements with V and J called that TCRdb kept. Clones are partly lost; checked studies trace under half to an unresolved V gene and leave the rest unexplained. The V and J calls and the clone size are those of that table, but D and trimming were determined from the DNA. The sample profile shows some 140,000 clones; around nine tenths of them were found once. The top ten constitute over 0.15% of the sample.

The time point label, read with the paper, signifies: cells obtained before transplantation from donor or recipient. CD3+CD4+ and CD3+CD8+ populations were FACS-sorted from unstimulated pre-transplant donor and recipient cells taken from spleen or lymph nodes. The specimen comprised unstimulated CD4+ T cells sorted from spleen or lymph node cells, sampled before intestinal transplant. Rearrangement joined TRBV5-4 to TRBJ1-2; 7 of the junction bases match TRBD1. The clonotype was recovered from a human donor who received an intestinal transplant. The CDR3 sequence is CASSYDRVHGYTF. The DNA sequence is as follows: TGTGCCAGCAGTTACGACAGGGTTCATGGCTACACCTTC.